Listed here is a single T cell receptor (beta chain). This CDR3 comprises 14 residues. The junction had 3 bases not matched to a gene; V was cut back by 3 bases and J by 0 bases. Germline-derived CDR1 and CDR2 are SGDLS and YYNGEE. The data originate from a study of blood T cell repertoires in COVID-19. Study context: PBMCs, B-cell-depleted T cells, or T cells provided the cDNA or gDNA that made up the material.

The method was immunoSEQ multiplex PCR; TCRdb's version includes in-frame clones alone and lacks a portion of them. The table records 200,000 to 250,000 clones, roughly four fifths of them present only once. Source material: peripheral blood. This rearrangement joins TRBV9 to TRBJ2-7, with 7 bases lining up with TRBD1. This clonotype was obtained from a woman aged 65 to 85 with COVID-19, enrolled during active disease. The CDR3 protein is CASSAGQNSYEQYF. The CDR3 DNA follows: TGTGCCAGCAGCGCGGGACAGAACTCCTACGAGCAGTACTTC.